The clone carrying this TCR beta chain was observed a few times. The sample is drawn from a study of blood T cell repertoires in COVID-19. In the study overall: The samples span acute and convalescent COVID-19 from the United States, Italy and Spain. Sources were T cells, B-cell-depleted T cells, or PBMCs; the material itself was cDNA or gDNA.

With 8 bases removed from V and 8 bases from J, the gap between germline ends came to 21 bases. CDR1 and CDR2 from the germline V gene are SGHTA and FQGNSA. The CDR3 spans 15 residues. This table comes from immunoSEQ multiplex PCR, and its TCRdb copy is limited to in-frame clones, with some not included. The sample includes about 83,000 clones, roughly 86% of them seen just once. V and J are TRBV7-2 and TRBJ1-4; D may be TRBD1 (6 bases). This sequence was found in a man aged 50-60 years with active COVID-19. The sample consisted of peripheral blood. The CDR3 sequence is CASRTRGGVGEKLFF. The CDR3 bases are TGTGCCAGCCGGACCCGAGGGGGGGTGGGGGAAAAACTGTTTTTT.